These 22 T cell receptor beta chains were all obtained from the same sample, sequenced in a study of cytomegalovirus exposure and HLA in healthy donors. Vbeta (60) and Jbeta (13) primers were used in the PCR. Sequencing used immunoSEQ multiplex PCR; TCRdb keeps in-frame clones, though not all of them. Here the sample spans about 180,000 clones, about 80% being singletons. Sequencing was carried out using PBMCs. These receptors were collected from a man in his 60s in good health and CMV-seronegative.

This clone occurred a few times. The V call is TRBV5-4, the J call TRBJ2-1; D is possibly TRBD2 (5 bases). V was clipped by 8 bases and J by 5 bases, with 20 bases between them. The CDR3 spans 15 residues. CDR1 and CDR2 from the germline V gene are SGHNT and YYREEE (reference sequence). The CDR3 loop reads CASSAEGLINNEQFF. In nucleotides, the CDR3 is TGTGCCAGTAGCGCCGAGGGTCTTATAAACAATGAGCAGTTCTTC.

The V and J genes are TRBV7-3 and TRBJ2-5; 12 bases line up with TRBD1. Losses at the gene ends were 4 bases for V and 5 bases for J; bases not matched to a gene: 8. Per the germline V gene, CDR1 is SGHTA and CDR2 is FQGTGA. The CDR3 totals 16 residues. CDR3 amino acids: CASSSGTGGSGETQYF. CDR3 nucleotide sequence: TGTGCCAGCAGCTCCGGGACAGGGGGCAGTGGGGAGACCCAGTACTTC. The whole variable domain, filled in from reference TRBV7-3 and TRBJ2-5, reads GAGVSQTPSNKVTEKGKYVELRCDPISGHTALYWYRQSLGQGPEFLIYFQGTGAADDSGLPNDRFFAVRPEGSVSTLKIQRTERGDSAVYLCASSSGTGGSGETQYFGPGTRLLVL.

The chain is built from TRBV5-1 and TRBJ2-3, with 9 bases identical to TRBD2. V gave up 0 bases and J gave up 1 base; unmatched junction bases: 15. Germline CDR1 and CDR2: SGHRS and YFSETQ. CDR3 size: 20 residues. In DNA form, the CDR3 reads TGCGCCAGCAGCTTGGTGCAGGATCCCCTTTTAGCGGGAGGCACAGATACGCAGTATTTT. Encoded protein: CASSLVQDPLLAGGTDTQYF.

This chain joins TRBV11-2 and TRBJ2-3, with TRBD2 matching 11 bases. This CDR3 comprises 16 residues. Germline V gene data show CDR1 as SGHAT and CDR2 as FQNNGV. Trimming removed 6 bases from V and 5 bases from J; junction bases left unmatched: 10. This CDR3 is CASSQVVAGGRDTQYF. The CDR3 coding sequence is TGTGCCAGCAGTCAGGTTGTAGCGGGAGGGAGAGATACGCAGTATTTT.

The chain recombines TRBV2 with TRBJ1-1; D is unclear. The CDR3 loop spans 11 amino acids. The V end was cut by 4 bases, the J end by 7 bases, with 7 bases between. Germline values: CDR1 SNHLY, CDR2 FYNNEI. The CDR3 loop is CASSGGSEAFF. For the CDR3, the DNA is TGTGCCAGCAGTGGAGGGAGTGAAGCTTTCTTT.

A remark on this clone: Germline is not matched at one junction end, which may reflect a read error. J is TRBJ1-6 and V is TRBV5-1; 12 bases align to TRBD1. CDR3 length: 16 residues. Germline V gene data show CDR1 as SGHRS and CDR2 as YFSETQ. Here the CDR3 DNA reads TGCGCCAGCCAAACCGGGACAGGGGGCAGAAATTCACCCCTCAACTTT. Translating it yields CASQTGTGGRNSPLNF.

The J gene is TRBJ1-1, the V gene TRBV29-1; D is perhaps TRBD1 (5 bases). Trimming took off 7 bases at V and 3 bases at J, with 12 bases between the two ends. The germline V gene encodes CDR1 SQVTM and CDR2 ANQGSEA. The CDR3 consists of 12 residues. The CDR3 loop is CSGGEGDTEAFF. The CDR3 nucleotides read TGCAGCGGAGGGGAGGGTGACACTGAAGCTTTCTTT.

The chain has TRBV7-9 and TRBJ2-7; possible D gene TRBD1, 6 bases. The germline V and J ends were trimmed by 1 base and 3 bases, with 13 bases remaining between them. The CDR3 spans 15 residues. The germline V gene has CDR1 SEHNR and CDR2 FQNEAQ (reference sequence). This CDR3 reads CASSLETGPYYEQYF. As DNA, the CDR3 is TGTGCCAGCAGCTTAGAGACAGGACCTTACTACGAGCAGTACTTC. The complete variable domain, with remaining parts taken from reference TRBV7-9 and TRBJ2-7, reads DTGVSQNPRHKITKRGQNVTFRCDPISEHNRLYWYRQTLGQGPEFLTYFQNEAQLEKSRLLSDRFSAERPKGSFSTLEIQRTEQGDSAMYLCASSLETGPYYEQYFGPGTRLTVT.

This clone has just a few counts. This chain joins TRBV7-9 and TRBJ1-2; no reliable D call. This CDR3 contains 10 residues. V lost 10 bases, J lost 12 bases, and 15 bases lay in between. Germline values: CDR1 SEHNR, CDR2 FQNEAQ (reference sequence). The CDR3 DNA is TGTGCCATTTCCAAGGGAGCCCACACCTTC. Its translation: CAISKGAHTF.

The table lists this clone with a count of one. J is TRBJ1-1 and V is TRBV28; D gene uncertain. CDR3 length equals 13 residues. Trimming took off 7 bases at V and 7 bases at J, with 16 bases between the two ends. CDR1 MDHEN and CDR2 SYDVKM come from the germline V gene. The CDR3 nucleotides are TGTGCCAGCACCCCCGCGACGGGGTTTGAAGCTTTCTTT. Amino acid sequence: CASTPATGFEAFF.

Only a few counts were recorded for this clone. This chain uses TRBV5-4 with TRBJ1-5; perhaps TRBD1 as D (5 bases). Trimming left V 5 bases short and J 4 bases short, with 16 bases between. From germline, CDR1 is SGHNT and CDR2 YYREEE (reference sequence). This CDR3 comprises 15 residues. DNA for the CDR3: TGTGCCAGCAGTCCGGGGGGTGGAGGGAATCAGCCCCAGCATTTT. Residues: CASSPGGGGNQPQHF.

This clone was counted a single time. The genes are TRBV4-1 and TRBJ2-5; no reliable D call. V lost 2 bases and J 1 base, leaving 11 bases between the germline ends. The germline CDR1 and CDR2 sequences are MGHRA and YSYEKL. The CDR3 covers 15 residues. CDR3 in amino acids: CASSQSPGTQETQYF. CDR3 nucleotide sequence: TGCGCCAGCAGCCAAAGTCCGGGTACCCAAGAGACCCAGTACTTC.

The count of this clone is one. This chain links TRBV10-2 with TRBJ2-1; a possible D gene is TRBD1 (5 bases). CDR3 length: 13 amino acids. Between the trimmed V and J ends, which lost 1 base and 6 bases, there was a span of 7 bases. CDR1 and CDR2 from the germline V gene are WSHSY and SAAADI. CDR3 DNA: TGCGCCAGCAGTGAGTACAGGTCCAATGAGCAGTTCTTC. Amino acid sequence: CASSEYRSNEQFF.

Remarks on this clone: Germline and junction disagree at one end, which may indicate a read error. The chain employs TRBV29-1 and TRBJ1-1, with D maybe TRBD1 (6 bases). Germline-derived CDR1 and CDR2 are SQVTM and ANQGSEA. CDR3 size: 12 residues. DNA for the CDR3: TGCAGCGCTGAATGGACAGTTCCTGAAGCTTTCTTT. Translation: CSAEWTVPEAFF.

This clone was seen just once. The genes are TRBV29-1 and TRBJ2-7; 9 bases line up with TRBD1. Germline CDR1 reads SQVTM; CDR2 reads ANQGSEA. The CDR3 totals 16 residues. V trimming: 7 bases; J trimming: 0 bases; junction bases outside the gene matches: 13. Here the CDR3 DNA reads TGCAGCGCGCTACACTCCGGGACAGGGATCTCCTACGAGCAGTACTTC. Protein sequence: CSALHSGTGISYEQYF.

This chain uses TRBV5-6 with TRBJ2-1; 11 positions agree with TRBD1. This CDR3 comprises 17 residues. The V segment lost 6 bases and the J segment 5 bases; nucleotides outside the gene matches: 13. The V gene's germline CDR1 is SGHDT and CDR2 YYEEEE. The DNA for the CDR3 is TGTGCCAGCAACGCGTTGGCTGGACAGGGGGCTAACAATGAGCAGTTCTTC. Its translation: CASNALAGQGANNEQFF.

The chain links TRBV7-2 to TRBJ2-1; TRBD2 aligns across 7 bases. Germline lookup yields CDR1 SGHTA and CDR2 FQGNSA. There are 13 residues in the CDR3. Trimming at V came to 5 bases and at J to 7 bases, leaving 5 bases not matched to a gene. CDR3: CASSIGAGNEQFF. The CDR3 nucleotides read TGTGCCAGCAGCATTGGAGCGGGGAATGAGCAGTTCTTC.

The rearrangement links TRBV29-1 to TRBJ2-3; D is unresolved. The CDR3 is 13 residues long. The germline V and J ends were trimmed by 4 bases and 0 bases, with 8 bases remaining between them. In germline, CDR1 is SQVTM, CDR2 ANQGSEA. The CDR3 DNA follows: TGCAGCGTTGCCAGTCCTAGCACAGATACGCAGTATTTT. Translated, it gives CSVASPSTDTQYF.

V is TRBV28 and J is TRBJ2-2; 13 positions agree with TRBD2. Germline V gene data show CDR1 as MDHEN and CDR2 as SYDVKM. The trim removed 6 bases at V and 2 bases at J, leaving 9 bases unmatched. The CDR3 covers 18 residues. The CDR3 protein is CASSGTGTSGINTGELFF. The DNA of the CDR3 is TGTGCCAGCAGCGGAACCGGGACTAGCGGGATCAACACCGGGGAGCTGTTTTTT.

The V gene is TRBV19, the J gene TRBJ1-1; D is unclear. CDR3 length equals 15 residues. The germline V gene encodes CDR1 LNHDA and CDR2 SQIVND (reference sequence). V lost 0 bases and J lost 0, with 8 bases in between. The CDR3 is CASSIDASMNTEAFF. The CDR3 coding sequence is TGTGCCAGTAGTATAGATGCGTCCATGAACACTGAAGCTTTCTTT.

The CDR3 reads CASSFSPPRPAGNYGYTF. DNA for the CDR3: TGTGCCAGCAGTTTCTCACCACCCCGGCCCGCAGGGAACTATGGCTACACCTTC. The genes are TRBV27 and TRBJ1-2; tentatively, D is TRBD1 (5 bases). The length of the CDR3 is 18 residues. V lost 3 bases and J lost 2, with 22 bases in between. The germline V gene encodes CDR1 MNHEY and CDR2 SMNVEV (reference sequence).

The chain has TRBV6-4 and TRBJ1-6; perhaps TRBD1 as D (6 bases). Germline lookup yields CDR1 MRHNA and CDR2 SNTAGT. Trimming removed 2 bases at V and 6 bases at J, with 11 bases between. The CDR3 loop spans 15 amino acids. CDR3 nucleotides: TGTGCCAGCAGTGACAGGGGACATAGTAATTCACCCCTCCACTTT. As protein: CASSDRGHSNSPLHF.